This record covers a single T cell receptor (beta chain). Its antigen is as yet unknown. The V gene end was trimmed by 7 bases and the J gene end by 6 bases; junction bases not matched to a gene: 6. CDR1 is SQVTM and CDR2 is ANQGSEA in the germline V gene. This CDR3 region has 12 residues. The data are from a study of cytomegalovirus exposure and HLA in healthy donors. Study overall: A preliminary data release comprised 80 million to 95 million unique TCRs obtained from HLA-typed donors.

PCR amplification relied on 60 Vbeta primers (plus 13 Jbeta primers). Clones were sequenced by immunoSEQ multiplex PCR, and TCRdb holds only the in-frame ones, with some missing. The sample consists of some 44,000 clones, about nine tenths of them appearing once. The study's findings and limits: Later analysis revealed greater clonal expansion in HLA-associated TCR beta chains than in equally common others. Using the classifier, cytomegalovirus status was reportedly diagnosed with high specificity and sensitivity.

This receptor was obtained from a woman aged 40 to 50 in good health and CMV-seropositive. Sequenced material: PBMCs. J is TRBJ2-1 and V is TRBV29-1; 7 bases agree with TRBD1. This CDR3 reads CSAGTDRNEQFF. The CDR3 DNA reads TGCAGCGCCGGGACAGACCGCAATGAGCAGTTCTTC.